This TCR beta chain was recovered during a study of blood T cells in healthy people across ages. Regarding the study as a whole: With donor CMV status unknown, expanded clonotype changes were possibly confounded.

Germline-derived CDR1 and CDR2 are LGHNT and FRNRAP. V lost 5 bases to trimming and J lost 0 bases; unmatched junction nucleotides: 6. This CDR3 is 15 amino acids long. Together with a sample-barcoded 5' primer, a J-beta primer mix was included in a second PCR lasting roughly 6 to 12 cycles. The template-switch adaptor, which had 12 random nucleotides, put a tag on each cDNA molecule. Each CDR3 protein gets one entry after TCRdb re-called the 5' RACE reads with MiXCR. Among 700,000 to 900,000 distinct CDR3 sequences listed, approximately 53% were seen once. Staff drew 9 to 10 milliliters of peripheral blood from each donor. With respect to this clonotype: Its antigen is currently unknown.

Sequenced sample: blood. The V and J genes are TRBV12-5 and TRBJ1-1; 7 bases map to TRBD1. This TCR was sampled from a man at least 80 years old in good health. The CDR3 is CASGESGGMNTEAFF. DNA for the CDR3: TGTGCTAGTGGTGAATCAGGGGGGATGAACACTGAAGCTTTCTTT. Together with reference TRBV12-5 and TRBJ1-1, the CDR3 gives the full variable domain: DARVTQTPRHKVTEMGQEVTMRCQPILGHNTVFWYRQTMMQGLELLAYFRNRAPLDDSGMPKDRFSAEMPDATLATLKIQPSEPRDSAVYFCASGESGGMNTEAFFGQGTRLTVV.